This passage covers 14 T cell receptor beta chains from one sample sequenced in a study of T cell clonality in common variable immunodeficiency. This table comes from immunoSEQ multiplex PCR, and its TCRdb copy is limited to in-frame clones, with some not included. The data list 35,000 to 45,000 clones, none observed once; approximately 2.7% falls to the top ten. The sample was peripheral blood mononuclear cells. These receptors were taken from a person aged 18 to 70 in good health.

The table lists this clone with a few counts. Read data end 3 residues before the CDR3 end; the end is taken from the germline J gene. The J gene is TRBJ2-5, the V gene TRBV20-1; 7 nucleotides agree with TRBD2. Germline trimming cut 5 bases from V and 3 bases from J; bases unmatched to any gene: 15. Germline V gene sequence: CDR1 DFQATT, CDR2 SNEGSKA (reference sequence). There are 16 residues in the CDR3. The sequenced CDR3 bases are TGCAGTGCTCAAGAGATGGCGGGAGTGGGGAAAGAGACC. Amino acid sequence: CSAQEMAGVGKET. In full, the CDR3 is CSAQEMAGVGKETQYF.

The sample holds many counts of this clone. Coverage ceases 3 residues before the CDR3 finishes, and the germline J gene fills in the end. This chain uses TRBV5-6 with TRBJ1-3, with 9 bases fitting TRBD1. Looked up from germline, CDR1 is SGHDT and CDR2 is YYEEEE. With V trimmed by 4 bases and J by 2 bases, 4 bases remained unmatched. The CDR3 is 15 amino acids. The CDR3 bases that were read are TGTGCCAGCAGCGCAGGGACAGGGACTGGAAACACC. Translating it yields CASSAGTGTGNT. The CDR3, in full, reads CASSAGTGTGNTIYF.

In this sample, this clone turned up many times. The read falls 3 residues short of the CDR3 end, and the missing part is taken from the germline J gene. This sequence joins TRBV19 and TRBJ2-5; D is possibly TRBD1 (6 bases). V was clipped by 2 bases and J by 7 bases, with 11 bases between them. Germline V gene lookup returns CDR1 LNHDA and CDR2 SQIVND (reference sequence). The CDR3 contains 13 residues. CDR3 amino acids: CASSIRTDRTQYF. CDR3 DNA, as far as it was read: TGTGCCAGTAGTATACGGACAGATCGGACC.

Regarding this clone: This sample includes further DNA sequences coding for the same CDR3. The part of the CDR3 DNA that was read is TGTGCCAGCTCACCGGACAGGACCGCCTCTGGAAACACC. Its protein is CASSPDRTASGNT. The complete CDR3 protein is CASSPDRTASGNTIYF. The gene calls are TRBV18 and TRBJ1-3, with 7 bases identical to TRBD1. The observed sequence ends 3 residues before the CDR3 terminus, with the missing tail filled in from the germline J gene. CDR3 length equals 16 residues. Germline-derived CDR1 and CDR2 are KGHSH and LQKENI. Unmatched junction bases numbered 5, after V lost 3 bases and J lost 0 bases.

This clone was found many times. The CDR3 is cut off 3 residues early in the read; its end comes from the germline J gene. The chain uses TRBV18 and TRBJ2-5; TRBD1 matches 9 bases. V dropped 3 bases and J dropped 1; count of bases not matched to a gene: 6. The CDR3 loop spans 16 amino acids. Looked up from germline, CDR1 is KGHSH and CDR2 is LQKENI. CDR3 sequence: CASSPIIQGAQETQYF. The sequenced CDR3 bases are TGTGCCAGCTCACCGATTATACAGGGGGCCCAAGAGACC.

On this clone itself: The read halts 3 residues ahead of the CDR3 end, with the missing end drawn from the germline J gene. The V and J genes are TRBV19 and TRBJ1-3, with D possibly being TRBD1 (5 bases). The CDR3 is made up of 16 amino acids. The V end lost 5 bases, the J end lost 0 bases, and 14 bases lay between the germline ends. Germline V gene sequence: CDR1 LNHDA, CDR2 SQIVND (reference sequence). The part of the CDR3 DNA that was read is TGTGCCAGTAGTGTTTTCCGACAGAACTCTGGAAACACC. This gives the protein CASSVFRQNSGNT. The full CDR3 protein is CASSVFRQNSGNTIYF.

This clone has a count of ten or more. The read terminates 3 residues before the CDR3 end, so the remaining end is supplied by the germline J gene. V gene TRBV20-1 combines with J gene TRBJ2-3; 8 nucleotides line up with TRBD2. The germline V gene has CDR1 DFQATT and CDR2 SNEGSKA (reference sequence). The CDR3 consists of 18 residues. V shed 5 bases and J 1 base; nucleotides not matched to a gene: 17. The DNA read from the CDR3 is TGCAGTGCTCCGGATTGGGGTAGCGGGGTGTCTCGCACAGATACG. Translating it yields CSAPDWGSGVSRTDT. From start to end, the CDR3 is CSAPDWGSGVSRTDTQYF.

This clone was detected many times. The CDR3 goes on 3 residues after the read ends, and that part is filled in from the germline J gene. The rearrangement uses TRBV18 and TRBJ1-2; D perhaps matches TRBD1 (5 bases). The CDR3 has 15 amino acids. Germline assignment: CDR1 KGHSH and CDR2 LQKENI. CDR3 DNA (partial): TGTGCCAGCTCACCCAGTCAATCGGACACTGGGGGC. It codes for CASSPSQSDTGG. The full CDR3 reads CASSPSQSDTGGYTF.

This clone was counted many times. Read coverage stops 3 residues before the CDR3 terminus; the germline J gene supplies the remainder. At the DNA level, this CDR3 is encoded by other sequences in the same sample as well. This chain joins TRBV29-1 and TRBJ2-3, with D tentatively TRBD1 (6 bases). This CDR3 region has 13 residues. CDR1 is SQVTM and CDR2 is ANQGSEA in the germline V gene. Trimming removed 7 bases from V and 4 bases from J, with 15 bases in between. The CDR3 protein is CSGRVRGADTQYF. CDR3 DNA (partial): TGCAGCGGGAGAGTCAGGGGTGCAGATACG.

This clone was seen at least ten times. The CDR3 extends 3 residues past the end of the read, so its final part is completed from the germline J gene. This chain links TRBV7-9 with TRBJ1-2; a weak D match, TRBD1 (5 bases). Germline V gene lookup returns CDR1 SEHNR and CDR2 FQNEAQ (reference sequence). Deletions cut 1 base from V and 7 bases from J, with 13 bases between. The CDR3 runs to 14 residues. The CDR3 protein is CASSLEGGVTGYTF. The sequenced part of the CDR3 DNA is TGTGCCAGCAGCTTAGAAGGAGGGGTTACTGGC.

This clone was observed at least ten times. The read ends 3 residues shy of where the CDR3 ends; the end is completed using the germline J gene. The rearrangement links TRBV23-1 to TRBJ1-1; D unclear. TRBV23-1 is designated an ORF whose function remains uncertain. The CDR3 has 11 amino acids. The V and J ends lost 4 bases and 5 bases respectively, with 5 bases between them. The CDR3 DNA, read in part, is TGCGCCAGCAGTCGGCAGACTGAA. Residues: CASSRQTE. The full CDR3 protein is CASSRQTEAFF.

This clone was counted many times. The missing CDR3 end, 3 residues past where the read stops, is filled in from the germline J gene. The chain links TRBV18 to TRBJ2-3; 7 nucleotides line up with TRBD1. The trim removed 3 bases at V and 1 base at J, leaving 7 bases unmatched. The germline gives CDR1 KGHSH, CDR2 LQKENI. The CDR3 covers 16 residues. The CDR3 DNA, read in part, is TGTGCCAGCTCACCTGGACAGGTTAGCCGCACAGATACG. It encodes CASSPGQVSRTDT. The whole CDR3 reads CASSPGQVSRTDTQYF. The full variable domain, rest sourced from reference TRBV18 and TRBJ2-3, is NAGVMQNPRHLVRRRGQEARLRCSPMKGHSHVYWYRQLPEEGLKFMVYLQKENIIDESGMPKERFSAEFPKEGPSILRIQQVVRGDSAAYFCASSPGQVSRTDTQYFGPGTRLTVL.

This clone came up many times. The CDR3 end falls 3 residues outside the read, so it is completed with the germline J gene. The V and J genes are TRBV4-1 and TRBJ2-1, with D hard to call. Trimming pared 0 bases from V and 4 bases from J, leaving 10 bases between. CDR3 length equals 15 residues. CDR1 MGHRA and CDR2 YSYEKL come from the germline V gene. CDR3 residues: CASSQDLTTYNEQFF. The covered CDR3 bases are TGCGCCAGCAGCCAAGATTTGACAACTTACAATGAG.

The table lists this clone with many counts. The read terminates 3 residues before the CDR3 end, so the remaining end is supplied by the germline J gene. The rearrangement uses TRBV19 and TRBJ2-3; D tentatively fits TRBD1 or TRBD2 (6 bases each). The V and J ends lost 4 bases and 2 bases respectively, with 13 bases between them. CDR3 length equals 15 residues. In germline, CDR1 is LNHDA, CDR2 SQIVND (reference sequence). The sequenced CDR3 bases are TGTGCCAGTAGTAGGTCAGGGGAGGCCACAGATACG. Protein sequence: CASSRSGEATDT. The complete CDR3 reads CASSRSGEATDTQYF.